This T cell receptor (beta chain) emerged from a study of molecular identifiers for immune sequencing clone quantification. RNA fractions of 10%, 30% or 50% and about 19,000 to 1,100,000 sorted cells were the source of naive CD8 libraries. In germline, CDR1 is DFQATT, CDR2 SNEGSKA (reference sequence). Trimming took off 7 bases at V and 1 base at J, with 14 bases between the two ends. The CDR3 spans 13 residues. The sample holds a few counts of this clonotype. One entry per CDR3 protein, called by TCRdb with MiXCR from the PCR reads. The sample yields around 470,000 distinct CDR3 sequences, approximately 25% seen once.

The material sequenced was naive CD8+ T cells from blood, with Jurkat cell RNA spiked in. Subset of the sample: FACS-sorted CD8+CD4-CCR7+CD45RA+ naive T cells. The chain is built from TRBV20-1 and TRBJ2-7, with D uncertain. This clonotype was obtained from a human donor in good health. Some libraries in this study had Jurkat cell RNA spiked in. The CDR3 sequence: CSGEELDSYEQYF. CDR3 DNA sequence: TGCAGTGGGGAAGAGCTGGATTCCTACGAGCAGTACTTC.